Listed below are T cell receptor beta chains from one sample, sequenced in a study of cytomegalovirus exposure and HLA in healthy donors. Here immunoSEQ multiplex PCR was the method, and the copy in TCRdb shows in-frame clones only, minus some. Among approximately 140,000 clones listed, 83% were seen once. Sequences were obtained from PBMCs. These receptors were obtained from a girl aged 2 to 10 in good health and CMV-seronegative. The CDR3 runs from the conserved cysteine through the conserved F or W. The order of the fields is clone size, J gene, V gene, D gene, CDR3 protein, CDR3 DNA. D genes are given only for firm matches. The listing skips clone size in some rows; elsewhere it reads once, few, many or a size class.

abundance: .; j_gene: TRBJ1-4; v_gene: TRBV11-2; d_gene: .; CDR3aa: CASSLAARVSTNEKLFF; CDR3nt: TGTGCCAGCAGCTTAGCGGCCAGGGTATCGACTAATGAAAAACTGTTTTTT
abundance: .; j_gene: TRBJ2-2; v_gene: TRBV7-9; d_gene: TRBD1; CDR3aa: CASSPTGTGDTGELFF; CDR3nt: TGTGCCAGCAGCCCGACCGGGACAGGCGACACCGGGGAGCTGTTTTTT
abundance: .; j_gene: TRBJ1-5; v_gene: TRBV2; d_gene: .; CDR3aa: CASSETQGSGQPQHF; CDR3nt: TGTGCCAGCAGTGAGACCCAGGGATCTGGCCAGCCCCAGCATTTT
abundance: .; j_gene: TRBJ2-3; v_gene: TRBV27; d_gene: .; CDR3aa: CASKYGSGTDTQYF; CDR3nt: TGTGCCAGCAAGTACGGGAGTGGAACAGATACGCAGTATTTT
abundance: .; j_gene: TRBJ2-7; v_gene: TRBV19; d_gene: TRBD2; CDR3aa: CASSLAGGSSYEQYF; CDR3nt: TGTGCCAGTAGCTTAGCGGGGGGCTCCTCCTACGAGCAGTACTTC
abundance: few; j_gene: TRBJ2-7; v_gene: TRBV5-8; d_gene: .; CDR3aa: CASSLDGSRLSYEQYF; CDR3nt: TGTGCCAGCAGCTTGGACGGGAGCCGCCTTTCCTACGAGCAGTACTTC
abundance: .; j_gene: TRBJ1-2; v_gene: TRBV4-2; d_gene: TRBD1; CDR3aa: CASTEQGTGGQPWDGYTF; CDR3nt: TGTGCCAGCACGGAACAGGGGACAGGGGGCCAGCCTTGGGATGGCTACACCTTC
abundance: .; j_gene: TRBJ1-2; v_gene: TRBV6-4; d_gene: TRBD1; CDR3aa: CATTPPALEDREGGYTF; CDR3nt: TGTGCCACCACACCTCCGGCACTTGAAGACAGGGAAGGGGGCTACACCTTC
abundance: once; j_gene: TRBJ1-1; v_gene: TRBV7-2; d_gene: .; CDR3aa: CASSEQQGWTEAFF; CDR3nt: TGTGCCAGCAGCGAACAACAGGGTTGGACTGAAGCTTTCTTT
abundance: .; j_gene: TRBJ2-3; v_gene: TRBV27; d_gene: TRBD1; CDR3aa: CASSLSGQGATDTQYF; CDR3nt: TGTGCCAGCAGTTTATCGGGGCAGGGGGCCACAGATACGCAGTATTTT
abundance: .; j_gene: TRBJ2-3; v_gene: TRBV27; d_gene: .; CDR3aa: CASSLGGGLAPAQYF; CDR3nt: TGTGCCAGCAGTTTAGGTGGGGGACTTGCCCCAGCGCAGTATTTT
abundance: .; j_gene: TRBJ2-5; v_gene: TRBV7-2; d_gene: TRBD2; CDR3aa: CASSSREGRGETQYF; CDR3nt: TGTGCCAGCAGCTCCCGGGAGGGCCGGGGGGAGACCCAGTACTTC
abundance: .; j_gene: TRBJ2-7; v_gene: TRBV2; d_gene: .; CDR3aa: CASKGLQTYEQYF; CDR3nt: TGTGCCAGCAAAGGACTCCAGACCTACGAGCAGTACTTC
abundance: .; j_gene: TRBJ2-7; v_gene: TRBV18; d_gene: TRBD1; CDR3aa: CASSPLGWGRQGSPTEQYF; CDR3nt: TGTGCCAGCTCACCCCTAGGGTGGGGGCGACAGGGCTCCCCTACCGAGCAGTACTTC
abundance: .; j_gene: TRBJ1-2; v_gene: TRBV7-9; d_gene: TRBD1; CDR3aa: CASSLSGQGYGYTF; CDR3nt: TGTGCCAGCAGCTTATCGGGACAGGGCTATGGCTACACCTTC
abundance: .; j_gene: TRBJ2-7; v_gene: TRBV5-1; d_gene: TRBD1; CDR3aa: CASSWGTGAYEQYF; CDR3nt: TGCGCCAGCAGCTGGGGGACAGGGGCCTACGAGCAGTACTTC